The T cell receptor (beta chain) described here comes from a study of cytomegalovirus exposure and HLA in healthy donors. The primer mix had 60 Vbeta and 13 Jbeta primers. The table came from immunoSEQ multiplex PCR; TCRdb's copy has only in-frame clones and leaves some out. The table shows about 140,000 clones, with 76% occurring only once. Healthy people donating bone marrow made up the donors. CDR3 length: 16 amino acids. The V gene end was trimmed by 0 bases and the J gene end by 2 bases; junction bases not matched to a gene: 5. Germline CDR1 and CDR2: SGHTA and FQGTGA. Sequences were obtained from PBMCs. The chain employs TRBV7-3 and TRBJ2-3; 7 bases line up with TRBD2. The receptor comes from a man aged 35-49 years in good health and CMV-seronegative. The CDR3 protein is CASSLTGGGDTDTQYF. CDR3 bases: TGTGCCAGCAGCTTAACTGGCGGGGGTGACACAGATACGCAGTATTTT.